Sequencing of this T cell receptor (beta chain) was carried out in a study of T cell repertoires in cytomegalovirus infection. CDR3 size: 18 residues. Per germline, CDR1 SGHVS and CDR2 FQNEAQ. With V trimmed by 4 bases and J by 3 bases, 15 bases remained unmatched. Many counts were recorded for this clonotype. Its antigen is unknown. One entry per CDR3 protein results from TCRdb running MiXCR on the reads. The data hold roughly 80,000 distinct CDR3 sequences, with 24% observed a single time. Findings of the study overall: Cumulative frequency (of public TCR beta family members) identified carriers of CMV plus the relevant HLA.

The input for sequencing was CD8+ T cells from cultured PBMCs, taken from culture after CMV antigen stimulation. The chain carries TRBV7-8 and TRBJ2-7; TRBD1 matches 10 bases. The TCR sequence derives from a human donor in good health (CMV status not recorded). Some clones in this sample may be carry-over from other donors' samples. CDR3 bases: TGTGCCAGCAGCTCCCCGAGAGGTCGGACAGGGGGAAGCTACGAGCAGTACTTC. Amino acids: CASSSPRGRTGGSYEQYF. The full variable domain, in which reference TRBV7-8 and TRBJ2-7 provide the parts outside the CDR3, is GAGVSQSPRYKVAKRGQDVALRCDPISGHVSLFWYQQALGQGPEFLTYFQNEAQLDKSGLPSDRFFAERPEGSVSTLKIQRTQQEDSAVYLCASSSPRGRTGGSYEQYFGPGTRLTVT.